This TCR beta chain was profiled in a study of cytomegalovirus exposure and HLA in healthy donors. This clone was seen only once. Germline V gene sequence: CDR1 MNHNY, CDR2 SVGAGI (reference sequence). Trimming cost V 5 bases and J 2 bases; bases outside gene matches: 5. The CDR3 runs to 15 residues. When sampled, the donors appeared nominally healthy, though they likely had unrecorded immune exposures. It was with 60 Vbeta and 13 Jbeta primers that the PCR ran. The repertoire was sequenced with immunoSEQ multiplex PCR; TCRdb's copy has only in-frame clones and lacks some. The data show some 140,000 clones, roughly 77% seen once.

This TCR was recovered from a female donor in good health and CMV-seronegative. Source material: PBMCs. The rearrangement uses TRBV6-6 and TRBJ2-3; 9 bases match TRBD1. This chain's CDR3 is CASSPDRGTTDTQYF. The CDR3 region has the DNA TGTGCCAGCAGTCCGGACAGGGGAACCACAGATACGCAGTATTTT.